Described below is a single T cell receptor beta chain sequence and its context. It lacks a known antigen. No per-base quality is available; no much larger clone lies one base away. The data derive from a study of regulatory T cells in long-lasting Graves disease (dated by TCRdb to 2020 to 2022). With respect to the entire study: In the newly diagnosed Graves' disease group, patients had been taking antithyroid drugs for less than 3 months. TCR sequencing covered around 13 persistent and around 20 newly diagnosed Graves' disease patients, approximately 33 samples in total. Patients with persistent Graves' disease were compared with patients with newly diagnosed Graves' disease using TCR sequencing and RNA sequencing of peripheral blood. The study was registered as a clinical trial and conducted in China. The study at large found these results: More public clonotypes were shared among persistent patients (around 2,600) than among newly diagnosed patients (roughly 1,000). Only the TCR beta chain was sequenced and analyzed. Only peripheral blood was studied, because thyroid tissue, the primary lesion, was inaccessible. TRBV28, TRBJ1-2 and TRBJ2-5 were preferentially used in persistent disease, while TRBV20-1 and TRBJ2-1 were favored in newly diagnosed disease. Compared with newly diagnosed patients, persistent Graves' disease patients had lower TCR Shannon entropy and fewer highly expanded clones, which suggests clonal expansion. The authors noted that the small sample size was a limitation that may lower accuracy.

Germline trimming amounts to 5 bases on V and 9 bases on J, with 9 as the count of junction bases outside the gene matches. The CDR1 and CDR2 encoded by the germline V gene are SQVTM and ANQGSEA. The CDR3 measures 15 amino acids from cysteine to phenylalanine. Only the CDR3 region is kept as DNA, spanning 45 bases read in frame from base 1. Libraries came from multiplex PCR. Sequenced on an Illumina HiSeq 4000. To build TCR beta libraries, CDR3 regions were amplified by Arm-PCR using iRepertoire HTBI primers. Before sequencing, the PCR products underwent gel purification. In the source study's methods: Gene usage analysis of CDR3 amino acid clonotypes relied on the 62 TRBV and 15 or so TRBJ segments identified across samples. Filtered high-quality paired reads were merged into contigs using COPE and FqMerger. Contigs were aligned with BLAST to IMGT TRBV, TRBD and TRBJ reference genes, and CDR3 was defined per IMGT. Any clonotype with a frequency above 0.1% was classified as a highly expanded clone. Shannon entropy served as the measure of repertoire diversity, while the Gini coefficient captured V-J evenness. A clonotype was considered public if more than one individual shared it. The public reads were reanalyzed by TCRdb: fastp trimming at Q25, MiXCR alignment, in-frame beta chains only. A single entry per CDR3 protein holds the most common genes and DNA from its merged rows. The V and J calls, along with clone size, are taken from TCRdb and not from the paper's own processing. A total of around 480,000 distinct CDR3 sequences appear in this sample, about a sixth of them only once. 9.5% to 15% of the sample is held by the ten biggest clonotypes.

What this sample's time point label stands for: newly diagnosed GD, antithyroid drugs for less than 3 months. For both TCR sequencing and RNA sequencing, RNA was extracted from PBMCs in TRIzol. Graves' disease was diagnosed according to American Thyroid Association guidelines. Patients for the study were recruited at an endocrinology department in Xi'an, China. From each patient, around 8.3 milliliters of peripheral blood was collected into an EDTA anticoagulant tube. Ficoll Paque Plus density gradient separation was used to isolate PBMCs, and no additional T cell sorting was done. An Agilent 2100 Bioanalyzer and agarose gel were used to check RNA quality, while a NanoDrop 2000 measured RNA concentration. These data also formed part of another study, on T cells in Graves' hyperthyroidism and ophthalmopathy. The second study also describes: A patient counted as having stable Graves' hyperthyroidism if no progression to ophthalmopathy occurred over 18 months of follow-up. Hyperthyroidism patients were newly diagnosed, with disease duration under 2 months, and aged 18 to 65 years. Exclusion was applied to patients with uncontrolled infections, other autoimmune diseases, pregnancy or lactation. Diagnoses were based on clinical symptoms, serum thyroxine and TRAb, thyroid ultrasound and orbital computed tomography. The TCR CDR3 was subjected to a first round of RT-PCR using the HTBI primer set and the Qiagen OneStep RT-PCR kit. Most expanded thyroid clonotypes (frequency above 0.001) were also detected in blood, a finding suggesting that blood repertoires may reflect thyroid immune responses. A model built on a 13 V-J signature distinguished ophthalmopathy from stable hyperthyroidism, reaching roughly 88% sensitivity and 81.08% specificity in cross-validation and 80%/75% in testing. In validation, the model predicted progression to ophthalmopathy a median of around 6.5 months before onset, with approximately 71% sensitivity and 72.22% specificity. A discovery cohort of roughly 100 patients, about 40 with Graves' ophthalmopathy and approximately 60 with stable Graves' hyperthyroidism, was used to find distinguishing TCR V-J signatures. Whether ophthalmopathy could be predicted prospectively was tested in an independent validation cohort made up of 18 to 20 hyperthyroidism patients plus 17 patients who later progressed to ophthalmopathy. The roughly 100 discovery patients were randomly divided into training and test sets at a 7:3 ratio. Thyroid tissue and blood T-cell repertoires from six Graves' hyperthyroidism patients were also compared in the study. Following sampling, methimazole starting at 30 mg daily was given to hyperthyroidism patients, and high-dose intravenous methylprednisolone was given to ophthalmopathy patients. A second multiplex PCR round built the libraries, followed by size selection and purification. Libraries were sequenced paired-end with 100 bp reads on an Illumina HiSeq2000. SOAPnuke was used to process the raw data, throwing out any read that contained adapters or uncalled bases, had a mean Phred below 15, or lacked an exact constant-primer or identifier match. COPE v1.2.5 was used to merge the high-quality paired reads, and each unique nucleotide sequence was defined as a clonotype. MiTCR v1.1 was used to align the clonotypes against IMGT TRBV, TRBD and TRBJ reference segments. Only V-J combinations with frequency above 0.0001, covering roughly 99% of repertoires, were analysed. The TCS score was defined as F50 (clonal expansion) divided by E x V (chaos), with BLOSUM62-based TCRdist calculated between CDR3 peptides within each V-J. Welch's t-statistics and random forest reduced around 520 V-J features to about 13, which were used in a naive Bayes classifier (R e1071). Sample size was not statistically predetermined, and investigators were not blinded to group allocation. TCR Vbeta CDR3 sequencing of some 140 peripheral blood samples (more than 40 ophthalmopathy, approximately 80 hyperthyroidism and some 17 progressor patients) is reported in the paper.

The source of this sequence is a man aged 35-49 years with Graves disease. Donor details come from another sample of the same person, matched by shared clones. The chain links TRBV29-1 with TRBJ2-1; TRBD2 aligns with 14 central bases. The source material was peripheral blood mononuclear cells (PBMCs), sampled at new diagnosis, from a patient treated with antithyroid drugs. Here is the DNA: TGCAGCGTTAGTGGGACTAGCGGGAGTCTTGTTGAGCAGTTCTTC. It translates to CSVSGTSGSLVEQFF.